These 19 T cell receptor beta chains share one sample of origin, sequenced in a study of cytomegalovirus exposure and HLA in healthy donors. The primer mix had 60 Vbeta and 13 Jbeta primers. Here immunoSEQ multiplex PCR was the method, and the copy in TCRdb shows in-frame clones only, minus some. The sample has around 150,000 clones, over 75% seen once. Sequenced material: PBMCs. The receptors originated from a male donor in good health and CMV-seronegative.

The chain's CDR3 is CASIRQGIDTQYF. CDR3 sequence (DNA): TGTGCCAGCATAAGGCAGGGCATAGATACGCAGTATTTT. The rearrangement joins TRBV11-3 to TRBJ2-3, with D possibly being TRBD1 (5 bases). Between the trimmed V and J ends, which lost 7 bases and 5 bases, there was a span of 13 bases. Germline V gives CDR1 SGHNT, CDR2 YENEEA. This CDR3 comprises 13 residues. Complete variable domain (other parts from reference TRBV11-3 and TRBJ2-3): EAGVVQSPRYKIIEKKQPVAFWCNPISGHNTLYWYLQNLGQGPELLIRYENEEAVDDSQLPKDRFSAERLKGVDSTLKIQPAELGDSAVYLCASIRQGIDTQYFGPGTRLTVL.

The chain has TRBV11-1 and TRBJ2-7, with D perhaps TRBD1 (6 bases). This CDR3 region has 13 residues. Germline CDR1 and CDR2: SGHAT and FQDESV (reference sequence). Trimming took off 5 bases at V and 2 bases at J, with 10 bases between the two ends. CDR3: CASSGTGTYEQYF. Written as DNA, the CDR3 is TGTGCCAGCAGCGGCACAGGGACCTACGAGCAGTACTTC.

The chain links TRBV27 to TRBJ1-1; possible D gene TRBD1, 6 bases. V lost 5 bases, J lost 9 bases, and 16 bases lay in between. Germline CDR1 reads MNHEY; CDR2 reads SMNVEV (reference sequence). The CDR3 runs to 13 residues. This chain's CDR3 is CASSVYRATKAFF. CDR3 in DNA: TGTGCCAGCAGTGTCTACAGGGCGACGAAAGCTTTCTTT.

J is TRBJ2-7 and V is TRBV7-9, with 7 bases identical to TRBD2. J was trimmed by 0 bases and V by 1 base; bases with no gene match: 6. Germline-derived CDR1 and CDR2 are SEHNR and FQNEAQ (reference sequence). The CDR3 is 16 amino acids. DNA for the CDR3: TGTGCCAGCAGCTTAGAGGTTAGCGGGTCCTCCTACGAGCAGTACTTC. It codes for CASSLEVSGSSYEQYF.

The V gene is TRBV4-3, the J gene TRBJ2-3; a weak D match, TRBD1 (5 bases). This CDR3 is 16 amino acids long. Germline V CDR1 and CDR2: LGHNA, YSLEER. V dropped 4 bases and J dropped 2 bases, with 16 bases sitting between them. CDR3 residues: CASSLAQGPHTDTQYF. As DNA, the CDR3 is TGCGCCAGCAGCCTCGCGCAGGGTCCCCACACAGATACGCAGTATTTT.

The chain recombines TRBV7-2 with TRBJ2-7; 8 bases line up with TRBD1. This CDR3 is 14 amino acids long. Per germline, CDR1 SGHTA and CDR2 FQGNSA. Germline trimming cut 0 bases from V and 3 bases from J; bases unmatched to any gene: 1. CDR3 amino acids: CASSLAGQGYEQYF. The CDR3 DNA follows: TGTGCCAGCAGCTTAGCAGGACAGGGCTACGAGCAGTACTTC.

In this sample, this clone turned up once. This rearrangement joins TRBV11-2 to TRBJ2-1; 8 bases line up with TRBD1. The CDR3 is made up of 13 amino acids. V was pared by 1 base and J by 12 bases, with 5 bases of the junction left unmatched. Germline V CDR1 and CDR2: SGHAT, FQNNGV. Here the CDR3 reads CASSLGQGRLQFF. CDR3 sequence (DNA): TGTGCCAGCAGCTTAGGACAGGGGAGGTTGCAGTTCTTC.

Turning to this clone: The same CDR3 arises from other DNA sequences in this sample as well. V and J are TRBV2 and TRBJ1-4; D perhaps matches TRBD1 (5 bases). Per germline, CDR1 SNHLY and CDR2 FYNNEI. This CDR3 has 13 residues. Trimming shortened V by 7 bases and J by 7 bases, and 13 bases separated the two germline ends. Here the CDR3 reads CASIRGMGEKLFF. The DNA for the CDR3 is TGTGCCAGCATTCGGGGGATGGGTGAAAAACTGTTTTTT.

This sequence joins TRBV6-5 and TRBJ1-1, with TRBD1 as a possible D gene (6 bases). Germline CDR1 is MNHEY and CDR2 is SVGAGI. Trimming took off 0 bases at V and 3 bases at J, with 14 bases between the two ends. CDR3 length: 16 residues. The CDR3 region has the DNA TGTGCCAGCAGTTACTCGAGGGCAGGGGCTGACACTGAAGCTTTCTTT. It codes for CASSYSRAGADTEAFF.

The genes are TRBV5-1 and TRBJ1-3; D possibly corresponds to TRBD1 (6 bases). V shed 0 bases and J shed 2 bases, with 9 bases lying between them. This CDR3 region has 15 residues. Germline V gene lookup returns CDR1 SGHRS and CDR2 YFSETQ. CDR3 nucleotides: TGCGCCAGCAGCTTGGATGGGGGCGCTGGAAACACCATATATTTT. Its protein is CASSLDGGAGNTIYF.

The rearrangement uses TRBV9 and TRBJ2-1; 12 bases line up with TRBD1. The germline V gene has CDR1 SGDLS and CDR2 YYNGEE. The CDR3 runs to 16 residues. V trimming: 0 bases; J trimming: 8 bases; junction bases outside the gene matches: 6. CDR3: CASSVAWDRGQDEQFF. The CDR3 nucleotides are TGTGCCAGCAGCGTAGCTTGGGACAGGGGGCAGGATGAGCAGTTCTTC.

The chain combines TRBV5-4 with TRBJ2-1, with D perhaps matching TRBD2 (5 bases). The CDR3 covers 15 residues. In germline, CDR1 is SGHNT, CDR2 YYREEE (reference sequence). Trimming took 1 base from V and 7 from J, leaving 15 bases between them. The CDR3: CASSLSPASYNEQFF. The CDR3 DNA sequence: TGTGCCAGCAGCTTGTCTCCGGCTAGCTATAATGAGCAGTTCTTC.

The chain joins TRBV18 to TRBJ1-5, with TRBD1 identical over 8 bases. From germline, CDR1 is KGHSH and CDR2 LQKENI. The CDR3 has 16 residues. J was trimmed by 3 bases and V by 3 bases; bases with no gene match: 7. The DNA for the CDR3 is TGTGCCAGCTCACCCGGCAGGGGGCCCCACAATCAGCCCCAGCATTTT. This gives the protein CASSPGRGPHNQPQHF.

V gene TRBV11-2 combines with J gene TRBJ2-7; no clear D gene. Germline CDR1 is SGHAT and CDR2 is FQNNGV. The germline V and J ends were trimmed by 4 bases and 0 bases, with 13 bases remaining between them. The CDR3 loop spans 15 amino acids. In DNA form, the CDR3 reads TGTGCCAGCAGCTCCCGAGTGGGCAGCTCCTACGAGCAGTACTTC. It yields the protein CASSSRVGSSYEQYF.

This sequence joins TRBV5-4 and TRBJ2-7; the D gene is possibly TRBD1 (6 bases). Trimming took off 0 bases at V and 9 bases at J, with 19 bases between the two ends. Per germline, CDR1 SGHNT and CDR2 YYREEE (reference sequence). The CDR3 length is 15 residues. The CDR3 DNA follows: TGTGCCAGCAGCTTGGAGGGGGACCCACAAACTGGGCAGTACTTC. Translating it yields CASSLEGDPQTGQYF.

The rearrangement links TRBV11-2 to TRBJ2-5; TRBD2 is a possible D gene (7 bases). The CDR3 has 14 amino acids. V was trimmed by 5 bases and J by 5 bases, leaving 15 bases between them. Germline values: CDR1 SGHAT, CDR2 FQNNGV. The CDR3: CASSLSRGGETQYF. DNA for the CDR3: TGTGCCAGCAGCCTGAGCAGGGGAGGGGAGACCCAGTACTTC.

This rearrangement joins TRBV14 to TRBJ2-2; 9 bases match TRBD2. Germline CDR1 reads SGHDN; CDR2 reads FVKESK. CDR3 size: 19 residues. Losses at the gene ends were 3 bases for V and 1 base for J; bases not matched to a gene: 12. CDR3 loop: CASSHMTSGPRLNTGELFF. CDR3 nucleotide sequence: TGTGCCAGCAGCCATATGACTAGCGGTCCTCGTTTGAACACCGGGGAGCTGTTTTTT. The full variable domain, its missing parts supplied by reference TRBV14 and TRBJ2-2, is EAGVTQFPSHSVIEKGQTVTLRCDPISGHDNLYWYRRVMGKEIKFLLHFVKESKQDESGMPNNRFLAERTGGTYSTLKVQPAELEDSGVYFCASSHMTSGPRLNTGELFFGEGSRLTVL.

This chain connects TRBV7-9 to TRBJ2-7; 15 bases are shared with TRBD2. Germline trimming cut 5 bases from V and 7 bases from J; bases unmatched to any gene: 9. There are 16 residues in the CDR3. The V gene's germline CDR1 is SEHNR and CDR2 FQNEAQ (reference sequence). The CDR3 DNA sequence: TGTGCCAGCAGCCCAGGACTAGCGGGAGGGCCGGGTGAGCAGTACTTC. Translation gives CASSPGLAGGPGEQYF.

The CDR3 nucleotides are TGTGCCATCAGTCTTCATCTGAGCAAGCTTCAGAACACTGAAGCTTTCTTT. Encoded protein: CAISLHLSKLQNTEAFF. V gene TRBV10-3 combines with J gene TRBJ1-1; no reliable D call. V lost 5 bases and J lost 1, with 20 bases in between. In germline, CDR1 is ENHRY, CDR2 SYGVKD. The CDR3 has 17 residues.